A selection of T cell receptor beta chains follows, all from one sample in a study of OX40 agonist ivuxolimab in advanced cancers. Method: immunoSEQ multiplex PCR; TCRdb's copy keeps in-frame clones and lacks some. The sample includes approximately 98,000 clones, 70% to 85% of them seen just once. Material: CD4+ or CD8+ T cells sorted from blood, obtained in a trial of the OX40 agonist ivuxolimab. The receptor source for this set is an adult with an advanced solid tumor such as melanoma, head and neck, liver or kidney cancer. Both conserved end residues are part of each CDR3. D genes are given only for firm matches. Clone size is given for some rows only: seen once, a few or many times, or a class if the clone is expanded.

V gene: TRBV5-1
clone size: NA
J gene: TRBJ2-2
D gene: NA
CDR3 DNA: TGCGCCAGCAGCTTGACAGGGGGGGACACCGGGGAGCTGTTTTTT
CDR3 protein: CASSLTGGDTGELFF

V gene: TRBV6-5
clone size: NA
J gene: TRBJ1-2
D gene: NA
CDR3 DNA: TGTGCCAGCAGTTACTCTGGCGGGGGCCCCTACTATGGCTACACCTTC
CDR3 protein: CASSYSGGGPYYGYTF

V gene: TRBV29-1
clone size: NA
J gene: TRBJ2-7
D gene: TRBD1
CDR3 DNA: TGCAGCGTTGAAGGTACCAGGGGGCACGAGCAGTACTTC
CDR3 protein: CSVEGTRGHEQYF

V gene: TRBV6-5
clone size: NA
J gene: TRBJ2-3
D gene: TRBD1
CDR3 DNA: TGTGCCAGCAGGACAGGGACAGATACGCAGTATTTT
CDR3 protein: CASRTGTDTQYF

V gene: TRBV5-1
clone size: few
J gene: TRBJ1-1
D gene: NA
CDR3 DNA: TGCGCCAGCAGTCTATCACCGGACACTGAAGCTTTCTTT
CDR3 protein: CASSLSPDTEAFF

V gene: TRBV4-2
clone size: NA
J gene: TRBJ2-2
D gene: NA
CDR3 DNA: TGTGCCAGCAGCCAACTCCTTACCGGGGAGCTGTTTTTT
CDR3 protein: CASSQLLTGELFF

V gene: TRBV27
clone size: once
J gene: TRBJ2-1
D gene: NA
CDR3 DNA: TGTGCCAGCAGTTCGACAGCGAATGAGCAGTTCTTC
CDR3 protein: CASSSTANEQFF

V gene: TRBV19
clone size: few
J gene: TRBJ1-1
D gene: TRBD1
CDR3 DNA: TGTGCCAGTAGTCACCGGGACAGGGTGAACACTGAAGCTTTCTTT
CDR3 protein: CASSHRDRVNTEAFF

V gene: TRBV5-6
clone size: NA
J gene: TRBJ1-1
D gene: TRBD1
CDR3 DNA: TGTGCCAGCAGCTTGGGGGGCCTTCGGACAGGAGCTTTCTTT
CDR3 protein: CASSLGGLRTGAFF

V gene: TRBV6-1
clone size: NA
J gene: TRBJ2-1
D gene: NA
CDR3 DNA: TGTGCCAGCAGCAAACAGGGATTGGGTAGCGATGAGCAGTTCTTC
CDR3 protein: CASSKQGLGSDEQFF

V gene: TRBV6-1
clone size: NA
J gene: TRBJ2-7
D gene: NA
CDR3 DNA: TGTGCCAGCAGTTCTATTGGGTACGAGCAGTACTTC
CDR3 protein: CASSSIGYEQYF

V gene: TRBV7-8
clone size: NA
J gene: TRBJ2-3
D gene: NA
CDR3 DNA: TGTGCCAGCAGCTTCGGGACAGATACGCAGTATTTT
CDR3 protein: CASSFGTDTQYF

V gene: TRBV6-1
clone size: NA
J gene: TRBJ1-2
D gene: TRBD1
CDR3 DNA: TGTGCCAGCGGTAGGACAGGGGCTTATGGCTACACCTTC
CDR3 protein: CASGRTGAYGYTF

V gene: TRBV5-1
clone size: NA
J gene: TRBJ2-3
D gene: TRBD2
CDR3 DNA: TGCGCCAGCAGCTTGATTAGCGGGGGAACAGATACGCAGTATTTT
CDR3 protein: CASSLISGGTDTQYF

V gene: TRBV5-8
clone size: NA
J gene: TRBJ2-1
D gene: NA
CDR3 DNA: TGTGCCAGCAGCTTGAGGAATGAGCAGTTCTTC
CDR3 protein: CASSLRNEQFF

V gene: TRBV27
clone size: NA
J gene: TRBJ2-1
D gene: TRBD2
CDR3 DNA: TGTGCCAGCGGGGCAGCGGGAGGTCCCTACAATGAGCAGTTCTTC
CDR3 protein: CASGAAGGPYNEQFF

V gene: TRBV19
clone size: few
J gene: TRBJ2-7
D gene: TRBD1
CDR3 DNA: TGTGCCAGTAGTCCGTGGACAGGGGAGGGCGAGCAGTACTTC
CDR3 protein: CASSPWTGEGEQYF

V gene: TRBV6-6
clone size: NA
J gene: TRBJ2-3
D gene: TRBD2
CDR3 DNA: TGTGCCAGCATCCGGGACTACGAATCGTATACGCAGTATTTT
CDR3 protein: CASIRDYESYTQYF

V gene: TRBV2
clone size: once
J gene: TRBJ1-5
D gene: TRBD1
CDR3 DNA: TGTGCCAGCAGGGACAGGGGCCTCAATCAGCCCCAGCATTTT
CDR3 protein: CASRDRGLNQPQHF

V gene: TRBV14
clone size: NA
J gene: TRBJ1-2
D gene: TRBD1
CDR3 DNA: TGTGCCAGCAGCAACTCCGGGACAGTGTATGGCAGGACCTTC
CDR3 protein: CASSNSGTVYGRTF

V gene: TRBV11-2
clone size: few
J gene: TRBJ1-5
D gene: NA
CDR3 DNA: TGTGCCAGCAGCCTACTTACGGGCCAGCCCCAGCATTTT
CDR3 protein: CASSLLTGQPQHF

V gene: TRBV7-2
clone size: NA
J gene: TRBJ1-5
D gene: NA
CDR3 DNA: TGTGCCAGCAGCTTGGATAATCAGCCCCAGCATTTT
CDR3 protein: CASSLDNQPQHF

V gene: TRBV7-9
clone size: NA
J gene: TRBJ1-2
D gene: NA
CDR3 DNA: TGTGCCAGCAGCTTAGAAGGGGTGGATGGCTACACCTTC
CDR3 protein: CASSLEGVDGYTF

V gene: TRBV7-9
clone size: NA
J gene: TRBJ1-3
D gene: NA
CDR3 DNA: TGTGCCAGCAGCTCACGAAGGGGTGACGGAAACACCATATATTTT
CDR3 protein: CASSSRRGDGNTIYF

V gene: TRBV6-5
clone size: NA
J gene: TRBJ1-5
D gene: TRBD1
CDR3 DNA: TGTGCCAGCAGTTATACCGACAGGGGTAGCAATCAGCCCCAGCATTTT
CDR3 protein: CASSYTDRGSNQPQHF

V gene: TRBV5-1
clone size: NA
J gene: TRBJ2-1
D gene: TRBD1
CDR3 DNA: TGCGCCAGCAGCAGGGGGGACAGGAACTACAATGAGCAGTTCTTC
CDR3 protein: CASSRGDRNYNEQFF

V gene: TRBV16
clone size: NA
J gene: TRBJ2-7
D gene: NA
CDR3 DNA: TGTGCCAGCAGCCAATATGGTGCCGAGCAGTACTTC
CDR3 protein: CASSQYGAEQYF

V gene: TRBV7-9
clone size: NA
J gene: TRBJ2-2
D gene: NA
CDR3 DNA: TGTGCCAGCAGCACCGGCCGGGCGGGGACCGGGGAGCTGTTTTTT
CDR3 protein: CASSTGRAGTGELFF

V gene: TRBV10-2
clone size: NA
J gene: TRBJ2-3
D gene: NA
CDR3 DNA: TGCGCCAGCGGGCTTTTCACAGATACGCAGTATTTT
CDR3 protein: CASGLFTDTQYF

V gene: TRBV4-3
clone size: NA
J gene: TRBJ2-1
D gene: TRBD2
CDR3 DNA: TGCGCCAGCAGCCCCCCCCTCGGGGGGGCCTACAATGAGCAGTTCTTC
CDR3 protein: CASSPPLGGAYNEQFF

V gene: TRBV6-5
clone size: NA
J gene: TRBJ2-7
D gene: TRBD2
CDR3 DNA: TGTGCCAGCAGTTACATCCTGGCGGGAGGGCCGTCCGAGCAGTACTTC
CDR3 protein: CASSYILAGGPSEQYF

V gene: TRBV2
clone size: once
J gene: TRBJ2-5
D gene: NA
CDR3 DNA: TGTGCCAGCAGTGATCGGACAGTCCAAGAGACCCAGTACTTC
CDR3 protein: CASSDRTVQETQYF

V gene: TRBV10-3
clone size: NA
J gene: TRBJ2-7
D gene: NA
CDR3 DNA: TGTGCCATCAGTGTAGGGGGCGAGCAGTACTTC
CDR3 protein: CAISVGGEQYF

V gene: TRBV11-2
clone size: NA
J gene: TRBJ1-2
D gene: TRBD1
CDR3 DNA: TGTGCCAGCAGCGAGGACAGGGCGTTGTCTGGCTACACCTTC
CDR3 protein: CASSEDRALSGYTF

V gene: TRBV7-9
clone size: few
J gene: TRBJ2-7
D gene: NA
CDR3 DNA: TGTGCCAGCAGCCCCAAGTGGCGACTCGGAGCCTACGAGCAGTACTTC
CDR3 protein: CASSPKWRLGAYEQYF

V gene: TRBV19
clone size: NA
J gene: TRBJ1-2
D gene: NA
CDR3 DNA: TGTGCCAGCGCCCGGGACTATGGCTACACCTTC
CDR3 protein: CASARDYGYTF

V gene: TRBV7-9
clone size: NA
J gene: TRBJ2-1
D gene: NA
CDR3 DNA: TGTGCCAGCAGCTTATCTAGCTTCAATGAGCAGTTCTTC
CDR3 protein: CASSLSSFNEQFF

V gene: TRBV29-1
clone size: NA
J gene: TRBJ2-7
D gene: NA
CDR3 DNA: TGCAGCGTTGAACAGGGTTACGAGCAGTACTTC
CDR3 protein: CSVEQGYEQYF

V gene: TRBV25-1
clone size: NA
J gene: TRBJ2-7
D gene: TRBD2
CDR3 DNA: TGTGCCAGCAGTGAAGGGACTAGCGGGTCCTACGAGCAGTACTTC
CDR3 protein: CASSEGTSGSYEQYF

V gene: TRBV9
clone size: NA
J gene: TRBJ2-7
D gene: NA
CDR3 DNA: TGTGCCAGCGGTCGGGGCCCCTACGAGCAGTACTTC
CDR3 protein: CASGRGPYEQYF

V gene: TRBV10-3
clone size: NA
J gene: TRBJ1-3
D gene: NA
CDR3 DNA: TGTGCCATCAGTGAGTCGGGGGGAAGCTCTGGAAACACCATATATTTT
CDR3 protein: CAISESGGSSGNTIYF

V gene: TRBV6-4
clone size: NA
J gene: TRBJ2-7
D gene: TRBD2
CDR3 DNA: TGTGCCAGCAGTCGACTAGCGGGAGTCAGCGAGCAGTACTTC
CDR3 protein: CASSRLAGVSEQYF

V gene: TRBV6-1
clone size: NA
J gene: TRBJ1-1
D gene: NA
CDR3 DNA: TGTGCCAGCAGGGGACACCTGAACACTGAAGCTTTCTTT
CDR3 protein: CASRGHLNTEAFF

V gene: TRBV10-2
clone size: NA
J gene: TRBJ2-5
D gene: NA
CDR3 DNA: TGCGCCAGCAGAACATTTAGCGACCAAGAGACCCAGTACTTC
CDR3 protein: CASRTFSDQETQYF

V gene: TRBV4-1
clone size: NA
J gene: TRBJ2-3
D gene: TRBD2
CDR3 DNA: TGCGCCAGCAGCCAGGACGGACTAGAGAAGTATTTT
CDR3 protein: CASSQDGLEKYF

V gene: TRBV4-2
clone size: NA
J gene: TRBJ1-1
D gene: NA
CDR3 DNA: TGTGCCAGCAGCCAAGATCCAGGAACCAACCAAGAAGCTTTCTTT
CDR3 protein: CASSQDPGTNQEAFF

V gene: TRBV5-6
clone size: NA
J gene: TRBJ2-7
D gene: NA
CDR3 DNA: TGTGCCAGCAGCTCGGGCAGGGTAGGCGAGCAGTACTTC
CDR3 protein: CASSSGRVGEQYF

V gene: TRBV19
clone size: NA
J gene: TRBJ1-1
D gene: TRBD1
CDR3 DNA: TGTGCCAGTAGTATCGGGACAGGGACCACTGAAGCTTTCTTT
CDR3 protein: CASSIGTGTTEAFF

V gene: TRBV7-2
clone size: NA
J gene: TRBJ2-3
D gene: TRBD2
CDR3 DNA: TGTGCCAGCAGCCTGGGACTAGCAGGCTCAGATACGCAGTATTTT
CDR3 protein: CASSLGLAGSDTQYF

V gene: TRBV27
clone size: NA
J gene: TRBJ1-2
D gene: NA
CDR3 DNA: TGTGCCAGCAGTCTCGCAACAGGGAACTATGGCTACACCTTC
CDR3 protein: CASSLATGNYGYTF

V gene: TRBV4-1
clone size: NA
J gene: TRBJ2-3
D gene: NA
CDR3 DNA: TGCGCCAGCAGCCAAGAACAGGGCACAGATACGCAGTATTTT
CDR3 protein: CASSQEQGTDTQYF

V gene: TRBV18
clone size: many
J gene: TRBJ2-7
D gene: TRBD1
CDR3 DNA: TGTGCCAGCTCACCCGGACAGGGGTTCTACGAGCAGTACTTC
CDR3 protein: CASSPGQGFYEQYF